This TCR beta chain was identified in a study of blood T cell repertoires in COVID-19 (dated by TCRdb to about 2020). The study in broad terms: Samples from collaborators originated in the United States, Italy and Spain and spanned both the acute and convalescent phases of COVID-19. The material from the prospective study consisted of cDNA or gDNA derived from T cells, B-cell-depleted T cells, or PBMCs. The dataset comprised deeply sampled blood TCRbeta repertoires from subjects exposed to, actively infected with, or recovered from COVID-19. The repertoires were released in a freely available public database intended as a resource for research on the immune response to SARS-CoV-2. Samples were obtained from the ongoing ImmuneRACE study (first 160 participants) and from over a thousand subjects provided by 6 global collaborators. The sample metadata nearly always contained a de-identified subject ID, COVID-19 status, age in years and sex. Where HLA class I and class II types were available, the types were taken from metadata supplied by the sample provider, not from assay-based typing.

Study-wide findings and limitations: The amount of clinical and demographic metadata varied by source and participant and was provided uncurated.

The immunoSEQ Assay, a bias-controlled multiplex PCR, was used to amplify TCRbeta CDR3 regions from genomic DNA. Per the original workflow: The number of nucleated cells in each sample was estimated from the amplification of reference gene primers within the assay. To quantify the absolute abundance of each unique TCRbeta CDR3 rearrangement, sequence reads were collapsed and filtered. For each sample, productive Simpson clonality was calculated as the square root of Simpson's diversity index over productive rearrangements. As stored in TCRdb, this immuneACCESS dataset retains in-frame rearrangements with V and J assigned. A fraction of the clones does not appear; measured against another copy, unresolved V genes explain less than half of the discrepancy, and the remainder lacks a known reason. V, J and clone size were drawn from that table, and D and trimming were deduced from the DNA. This sample lists about 190,000 clones; 84% were detected once. Jointly, the top ten make up 3.2% of the sample.

Enrolling through a virtual design, the prospective study's participants ranged in age from about 18 to 100 years and lived across approximately 25 United States geographic areas. In the prospective study, cohorts were assigned on the basis of participant-reported clinical history obtained from a screening survey and a study questionnaire. For ImmuneRACE Cohort 3, a participant was defined as recovered based on two consecutive negative NP/OP PCR tests, clearance by a healthcare professional, or resolution of symptoms. In the prospective study, whole blood, serum and a nasopharyngeal or oropharyngeal swab were collected from each participant by mobile phlebotomists. Additional blood draws and questionnaires over an approximately two-month period could optionally be provided by prospective study participants. Before DNA extraction, prospective study blood samples were shipped either frozen or at room temperature.

On this clone: No antigen is known for it. No much larger clonotype is one base removed from it; base qualities were not supplied.

Sequencing was performed on PBMCs or T cells enriched from blood (not recorded which). The TCR was taken from a woman in her 30s who had recovered from COVID-19.

The CDR3 loop reads CASSLAPDTGELFF. In nucleotide form, the sequence is TGTGCCAGCAGCTTAGCCCCAGACACCGGGGAGCTGTTTTTT. The rearrangement combines TRBV7-2 with TRBJ2-2, with the D gene call left open. The CDR3 runs 14 amino acids, cysteine and phenylalanine included. The DNA shown is the 42-base CDR3, in frame from base 1. V and J lose 0 bases and 3 bases, and a span of 5 bases separates them. Looking up the germline V gene yields CDR1 SGHTA and CDR2 FQGNSA. With all but the CDR3 taken from the reference TRBV7-2 and TRBJ2-2 genes, the full variable domain is: GAGVSQSPSNKVTEKGKDVELRCDPISGHTALYWYRQSLGQGLEFLIYFQGNSAPDKSGLPSDRFSAERTGGSVSTLTIQRTQQEDSAVYLCASSLAPDTGELFFGEGSRLTVL.